This T cell receptor (beta chain) was retrieved from a study of PD-L1 blockade in urothelial cancer. About the research overall: In the patient group, most of the roughly 30 were males with bladder-origin urothelial cancer.

CDR1 is SGHRS, CDR2 YFSETQ, per germline. CDR3 length: 14 amino acids. Trimming shortened V by 5 bases and J by 2 bases, and 13 bases separated the two germline ends. TCRdb's copy holds only in-frame clones and misses some; the assay was immunoSEQ multiplex PCR. The data show roughly 26,000 clones, with around nine tenths seen just once and 31% held by the top ten. The V and J genes are TRBV5-1 and TRBJ2-5, with unresolved D. The starting material was PBMCs, obtained around atezolizumab (anti-PD-L1) treatment. The source is a man in his sixties with urothelial cancer. The CDR3: CASSFLGTQETQYF. The CDR3 coding sequence is TGCGCCAGCAGTTTCCTAGGAACGCAAGAGACCCAGTACTTC. Filled out from reference TRBV5-1 and TRBJ2-5, the complete variable domain reads KAGVTQTPRYLIKTRGQQVTLSCSPISGHRSVSWYQQTPGQGLQFLFEYFSETQRNKGNFPGRFSGRQFSNSRSEMNVSTLELGDSALYLCASSFLGTQETQYFGPGTRLLVL.